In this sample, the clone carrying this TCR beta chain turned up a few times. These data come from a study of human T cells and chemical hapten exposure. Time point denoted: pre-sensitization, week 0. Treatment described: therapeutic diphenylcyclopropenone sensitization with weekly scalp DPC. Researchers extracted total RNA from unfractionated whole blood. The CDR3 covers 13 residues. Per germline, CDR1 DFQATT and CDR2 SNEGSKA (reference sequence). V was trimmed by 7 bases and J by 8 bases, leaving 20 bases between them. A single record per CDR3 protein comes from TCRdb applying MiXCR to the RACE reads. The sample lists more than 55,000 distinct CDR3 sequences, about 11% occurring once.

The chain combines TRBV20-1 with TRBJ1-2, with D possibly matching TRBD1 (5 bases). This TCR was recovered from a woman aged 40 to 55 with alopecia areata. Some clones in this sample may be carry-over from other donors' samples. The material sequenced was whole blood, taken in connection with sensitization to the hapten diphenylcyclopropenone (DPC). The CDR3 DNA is TGCAGTGTCTGGAGGGGATCGAAAAACGGCTACACCTTC. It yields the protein CSVWRGSKNGYTF.